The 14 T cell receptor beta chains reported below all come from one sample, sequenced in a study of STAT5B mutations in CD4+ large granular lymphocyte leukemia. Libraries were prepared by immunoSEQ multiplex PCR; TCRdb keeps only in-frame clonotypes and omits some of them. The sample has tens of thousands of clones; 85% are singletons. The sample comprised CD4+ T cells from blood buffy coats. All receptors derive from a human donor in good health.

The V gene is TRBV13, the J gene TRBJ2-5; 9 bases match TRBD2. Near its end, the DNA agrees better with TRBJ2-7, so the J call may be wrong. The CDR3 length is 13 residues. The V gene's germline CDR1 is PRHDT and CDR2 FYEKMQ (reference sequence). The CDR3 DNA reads TGTGCCAGCACCTCTAGCGGGGTCTACGAGCAGTACTTC. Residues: CASTSSGVYEQYF.

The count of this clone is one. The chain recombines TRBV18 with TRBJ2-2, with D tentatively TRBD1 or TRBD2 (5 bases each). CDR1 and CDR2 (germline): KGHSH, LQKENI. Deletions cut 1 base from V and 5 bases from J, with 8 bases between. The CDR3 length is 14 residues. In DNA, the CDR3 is TGTGCCAGCTCACCACAGGGGAGTACCGGGGAGCTGTTTTTT. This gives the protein CASSPQGSTGELFF. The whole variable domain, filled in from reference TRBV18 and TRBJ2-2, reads NAGVMQNPRHLVRRRGQEARLRCSPMKGHSHVYWYRQLPEEGLKFMVYLQKENIIDESGMPKERFSAEFPKEGPSILRIQQVVRGDSAAYFCASSPQGSTGELFFGEGSRLTVL.

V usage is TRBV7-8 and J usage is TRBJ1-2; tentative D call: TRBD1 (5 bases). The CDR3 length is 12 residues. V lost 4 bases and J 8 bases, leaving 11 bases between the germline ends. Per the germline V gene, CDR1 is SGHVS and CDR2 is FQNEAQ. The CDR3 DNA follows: TGTGCCAGCAGCTCGCCTTGGGGGGGCTACACCTTC. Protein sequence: CASSSPWGGYTF.

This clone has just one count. The CDR3 protein is CASSGTRGREQYF. The CDR3 DNA reads as TGTGCCAGCAGTGGTACTAGAGGACGCGAGCAGTACTTC. The V gene is TRBV6-1, the J gene TRBJ2-7, with a tentative D call TRBD2 (5 bases). The CDR3 contains 13 residues. Looked up from germline, CDR1 is MNHNS and CDR2 is SASEGT. Trimming shortened V by 4 bases and J by 6 bases, and 13 bases separated the two germline ends.

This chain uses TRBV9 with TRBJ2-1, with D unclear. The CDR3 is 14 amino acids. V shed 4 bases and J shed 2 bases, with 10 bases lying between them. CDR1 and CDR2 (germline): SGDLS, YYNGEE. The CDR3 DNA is TGTGCCAGCAGCACGATCCCTCCCTACAATGAGCAGTTCTTC. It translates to CASSTIPPYNEQFF.

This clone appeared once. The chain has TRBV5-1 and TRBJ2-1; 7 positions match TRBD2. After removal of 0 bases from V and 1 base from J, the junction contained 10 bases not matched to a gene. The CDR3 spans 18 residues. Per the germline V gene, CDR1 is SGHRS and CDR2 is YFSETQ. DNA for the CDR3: TGCGCCAGCAGCTTGGCCGGGGGGAGAGGACCTTCCTACAATGAGCAGTTCTTC. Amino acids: CASSLAGGRGPSYNEQFF. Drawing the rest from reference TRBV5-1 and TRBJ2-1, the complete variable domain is KAGVTQTPRYLIKTRGQQVTLSCSPISGHRSVSWYQQTPGQGLQFLFEYFSETQRNKGNFPGRFSGRQFSNSRSEMNVSTLELGDSALYLCASSLAGGRGPSYNEQFFGPGTRLTVL.

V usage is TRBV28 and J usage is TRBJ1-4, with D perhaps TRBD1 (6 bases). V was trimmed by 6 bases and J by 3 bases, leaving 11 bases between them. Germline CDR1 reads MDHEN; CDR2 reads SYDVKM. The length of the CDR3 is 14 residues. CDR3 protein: CASRQGSANEKLFF. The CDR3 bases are TGTGCCAGCAGACAGGGTTCAGCTAATGAAAAACTGTTTTTT.

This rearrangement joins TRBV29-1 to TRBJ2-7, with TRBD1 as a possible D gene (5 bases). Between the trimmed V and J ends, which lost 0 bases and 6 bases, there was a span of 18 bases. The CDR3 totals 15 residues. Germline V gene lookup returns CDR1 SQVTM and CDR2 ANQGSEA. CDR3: CSVEDLAGQGSEQYF. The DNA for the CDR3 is TGCAGCGTTGAAGATCTGGCAGGGCAGGGTTCCGAGCAGTACTTC.

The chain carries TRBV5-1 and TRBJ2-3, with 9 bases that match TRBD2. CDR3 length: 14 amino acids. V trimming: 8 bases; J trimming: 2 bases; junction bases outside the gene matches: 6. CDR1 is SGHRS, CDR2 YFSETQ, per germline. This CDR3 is CASALAGLTDTQYF. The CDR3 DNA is TGCGCCAGTGCTCTAGCGGGGCTCACAGATACGCAGTATTTT.

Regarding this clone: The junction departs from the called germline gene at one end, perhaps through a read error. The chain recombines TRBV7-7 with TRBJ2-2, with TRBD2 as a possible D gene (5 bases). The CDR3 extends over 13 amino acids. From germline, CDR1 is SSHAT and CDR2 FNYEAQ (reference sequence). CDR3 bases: TGTGCTAGCAGCTTAGGACTTTCTGGGGAGCTGTTTTTT. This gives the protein CASSLGLSGELFF.

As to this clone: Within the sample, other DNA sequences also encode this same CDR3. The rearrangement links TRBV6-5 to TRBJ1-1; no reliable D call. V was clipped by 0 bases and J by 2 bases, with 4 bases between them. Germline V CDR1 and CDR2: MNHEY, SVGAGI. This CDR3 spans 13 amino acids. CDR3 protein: CASSYSQNTEAFF. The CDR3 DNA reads TGTGCCAGCAGTTACTCACAAAACACTGAAGCTTTCTTT.

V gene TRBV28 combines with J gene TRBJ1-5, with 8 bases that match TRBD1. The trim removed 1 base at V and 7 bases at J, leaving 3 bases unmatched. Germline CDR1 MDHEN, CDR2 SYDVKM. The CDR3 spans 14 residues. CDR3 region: CASSLSGGDQPQHF. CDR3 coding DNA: TGTGCCAGCAGTTTATCAGGGGGCGACCAGCCCCAGCATTTT.

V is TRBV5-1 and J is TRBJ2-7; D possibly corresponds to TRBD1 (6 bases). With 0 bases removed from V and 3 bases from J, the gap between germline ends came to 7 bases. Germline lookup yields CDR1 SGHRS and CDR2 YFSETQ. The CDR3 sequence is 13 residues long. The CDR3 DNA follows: TGCGCCAGCAGCTTGGAGGGGGACTACGAGCAGTACTTC. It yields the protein CASSLEGDYEQYF.

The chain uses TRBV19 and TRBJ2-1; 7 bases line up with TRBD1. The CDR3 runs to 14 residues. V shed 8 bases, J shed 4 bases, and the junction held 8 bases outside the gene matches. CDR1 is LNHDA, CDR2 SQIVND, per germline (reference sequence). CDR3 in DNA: TGTGCCAGTTCTCTGACAGGGATTTACAATGAGCAGTTCTTC. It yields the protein CASSLTGIYNEQFF.